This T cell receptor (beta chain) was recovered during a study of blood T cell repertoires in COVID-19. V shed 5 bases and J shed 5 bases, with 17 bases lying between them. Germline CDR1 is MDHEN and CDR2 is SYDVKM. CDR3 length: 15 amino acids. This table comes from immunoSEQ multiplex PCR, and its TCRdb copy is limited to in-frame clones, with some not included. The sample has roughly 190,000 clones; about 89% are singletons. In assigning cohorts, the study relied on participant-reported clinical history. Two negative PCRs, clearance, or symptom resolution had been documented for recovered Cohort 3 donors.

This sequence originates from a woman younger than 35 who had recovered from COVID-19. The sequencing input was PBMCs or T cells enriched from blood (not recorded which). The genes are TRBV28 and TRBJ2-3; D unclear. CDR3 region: CASSQSTPAIDTQYF. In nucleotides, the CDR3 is TGTGCCAGCAGTCAAAGCACCCCCGCCATAGATACGCAGTATTTT. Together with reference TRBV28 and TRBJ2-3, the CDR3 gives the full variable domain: DVKVTQSSRYLVKRTGEKVFLECVQDMDHENMFWYRQDPGLGLRLIYFSYDVKMKEKGDIPEGYSVSREKKERFSLILESASTNQTSMYLCASSQSTPAIDTQYFGPGTRLTVL.